The 32 T cell receptor beta chains reported below all come from one sample, sequenced in a study of CD4 and CD8 cells across lung adenocarcinoma regions. MiXCR was run by TCRdb on the PCR reads, yielding one entry per CDR3 protein. This table holds about 19,000 distinct CDR3 sequences, 46% found once. The sequenced sample was CD4+ T cells from the margin of a lung tumor. These receptors were taken from a male donor with lung adenocarcinoma. The CD4 and CD8 labels of this study may be unreliable.

A note on this clonotype: One end of the junction does not line up with germline, which may come from a read error. The chain uses TRBV27 and TRBJ2-3, with 7 bases fitting TRBD1. The CDR3 length is 14 residues. Germline loops: CDR1 MNHEY, CDR2 SMNVEV (reference sequence). The CDR3 sequence is CGSRGMGAKNTQYF. CDR3 bases: TGTGGCAGCAGGGGGATGGGAGCCAAAAATACTCAGTATTTT.

This clonotype was seen a few times. One base away lies a much larger clone, so this may be a sequencing read error. V gene TRBV12-3 or TRBV12-4 combines with J gene TRBJ2-1; perhaps TRBD1 as D (6 bases). V was clipped by 3 bases and J by 10 bases, with 13 bases between them. The length of the CDR3 is 13 residues. The chain's CDR3 is CASSFTGLDEQFF. DNA of the CDR3: TGTGCCAGCAGTTTTACAGGGCTCGACGAGCAGTTCTTC.

The table lists this clonotype with many counts. This chain's CDR3 is CASSIKGQGAWQTQYF. Written as DNA, the CDR3 is TGTGCCAGCAGCATTAAGGGACAGGGGGCTTGGCAGACCCAGTACTTC. The V gene is TRBV11-2, the J gene TRBJ2-1, with 12 bases aligning to TRBD1. The J call could be wrong; TRBJ2-5 is a better fit for the DNA end. Germline values: CDR1 SGHAT, CDR2 FQNNGV. The CDR3 has 16 amino acids.

As to this clonotype: Relative to the germline gene, one junction end is altered; a read error may explain this. CDR3 sequence: CARGLGGRVTDTQYF. In DNA form, the CDR3 reads TGTGCCAGGGGACTCGGGGGCCGCGTCACGGATACGCAGTATTTC. The chain links TRBV6-1 to TRBJ2-3; either TRBD1 or TRBD2 may fit D (6 bases each). Germline assignment: CDR1 MNHNS and CDR2 SASEGT. The CDR3 is 15 amino acids.

V gene TRBV15 combines with J gene TRBJ1-4; D remains unclear. V lost 0 bases and J 7 bases, leaving 9 bases between the germline ends. CDR3 length equals 14 residues. CDR1 is LNHNV, CDR2 YYDKDF, per germline (reference sequence). The CDR3 loop reads CATSREGLGEKLFF. The DNA for the CDR3 is TGTGCCACCAGCAGAGAAGGGTTAGGTGAAAAACTGTTTTTT.

The V call is TRBV25-1, the J call TRBJ2-2, with TRBD1 identical over 7 bases. Germline lookup yields CDR1 MGHDK and CDR2 SYGVNS. V lost 10 bases, J lost 6 bases, and 5 bases stayed unmatched. This CDR3 spans 12 amino acids. The CDR3 sequence is CATGGFPGELFF. The CDR3 bases are TGTGCCACAGGGGGTTTCCCCGGGGAGCTGTTTTTT.

This clonotype was recorded many times. The chain is built from TRBV6-5 and TRBJ2-3, with D possibly being TRBD2 (5 bases). The CDR3 extends over 17 amino acids. Germline V gene sequence: CDR1 MNHEY, CDR2 SVGAGI. V was cut by 2 bases and J by 6 bases, with 21 bases left in between. The DNA for the CDR3 is TGTGCCAGCAGTTACGGGTTAGCGCCTTACCCTGGGGATACGCAGTATTTT. Its translation is CASSYGLAPYPGDTQYF.

Worth noting for this clonotype: The germline gene is not matched at one end of the junction; a read error may be the cause. V usage is TRBV10-2 and J usage is TRBJ2-3, with D perhaps assigned TRBD1 or TRBD2 (6 bases each). CDR3 length: 14 amino acids. Germline V gives CDR1 WSHSY, CDR2 SAAADI. This CDR3 is CRVRGVGGTNTQYF. DNA of the CDR3: TGCCGCGTCAGGGGAGTGGGGGGCACAAACACGCAGTATTTC.

This clonotype was recorded a few times. The chain employs TRBV25-1 and TRBJ2-2; D ambiguous. CDR1 MGHDK and CDR2 SYGVNS come from the germline V gene. The CDR3 contains 14 residues. V lost 0 bases and J 4 bases, leaving 6 bases between the germline ends. The CDR3 spells CASSEYKATGELFF. In DNA, the CDR3 is TGTGCCAGCAGTGAATATAAAGCCACCGGGGAGCTGTTTTTT. Supplemented by reference TRBV25-1 and TRBJ2-2, the full variable domain reads EADIYQTPRYLVIGTGKKITLECSQTMGHDKMYWYQQDPGMELHLIHYSYGVNSTEKGDLSSESTVSRIRTEHFPLTLESARPSHTSQYLCASSEYKATGELFFGEGSRLTVL.

This clonotype was seen repeatedly, ten times or more. The chain combines TRBV4-2 with TRBJ2-5, with 8 bases aligning to TRBD2. The CDR3 runs 16 residues. The germline V gene has CDR1 LGHNA and CDR2 YNFKEQ. V trimming: 0 bases; J trimming: 1 base; junction bases outside the gene matches: 4. CDR3 region: CASSQERAGAQETQYF. The CDR3 DNA follows: TGTGCCAGCAGCCAAGAACGAGCGGGAGCCCAAGAGACCCAGTACTTC.

The rearrangement joins TRBV6-5 to TRBJ2-1; 8 nucleotides agree with TRBD1. The DNA end is more similar to TRBJ2-5, so the J call may be wrong. The CDR3 has 16 amino acids. CDR1 is MNHEY, CDR2 SVGAGI, per germline. The CDR3 bases are TGTGCCAGCAGTTACCAAATGACAGGGGTTCAAGAGACCCAGTACTTC. This codes for CASSYQMTGVQETQYF.

This clonotype was counted between two and nine times. This chain uses TRBV27 with TRBJ2-1; 11 bases are shared with TRBD2. V shed 9 bases, J shed 4 bases, and the junction held 5 bases outside the gene matches. CDR1 MNHEY and CDR2 SMNVEV come from the germline V gene (reference sequence). The CDR3 covers 14 residues. The CDR3 DNA sequence: TGTGCCAGTTCGACTAGCGGGGAGTACAATGAGCAGTTCTTC. This encodes CASSTSGEYNEQFF.

This clonotype was found once. The chain is built from TRBV27 and TRBJ2-7; 9 bases are a match to TRBD2. With 2 bases clipped from V and 6 bases from J, the junction kept 20 bases outside the gene matches. CDR1 MNHEY and CDR2 SMNVEV come from the germline V gene (reference sequence). The CDR3 is 19 amino acids. CDR3 in amino acids: CASSLGRGGAGGATIEQYF. CDR3 nucleotides: TGTGCCAGCAGTTTAGGAAGGGGGGGGGCGGGGGGGGCCACGATCGAGCAGTACTTC.

This clonotype was picked up many times. V is TRBV6-1 and J is TRBJ1-4, with D perhaps matching TRBD1 (5 bases). Germline V CDR1 and CDR2: MNHNS, SASEGT. V shed 6 bases and J shed 8 bases, with 16 bases lying between them. The CDR3 spans 14 residues. DNA for the CDR3: TGTGCCAGCAGCCCGCAGGGAGGCAGAGAAAAACTGTTTTTT. This sequence encodes CASSPQGGREKLFF.

This chain links TRBV6-5 with TRBJ2-2, with 12 positions matching TRBD2. This CDR3 has 16 residues. The germline V gene has CDR1 MNHEY and CDR2 SVGAGI. V lost 3 bases and J lost 5; bases outside the gene matches: 4. For the CDR3, the DNA is TGTGCCAGCAGTTATTGGCTAGCGGGAGGGACCGGGGAGCTGTTTTTT. Amino acid sequence: CASSYWLAGGTGELFF.

The J gene is TRBJ2-3, the V gene TRBV6-4, with D perhaps matching TRBD1 or TRBD2 (5 bases each). The DNA matches TRBJ2-7 better at its end, which makes the J call doubtful. CDR1 is MRHNA, CDR2 SNTAGT, per germline. The CDR3 loop spans 15 amino acids. CDR3 nucleotide sequence: TGTGCGCCGCGTCACGGGGCTGGGAGCCAAGACACGCAGTACTTC. Its translation is CAPRHGAGSQDTQYF.

This clonotype was seen at least ten times. The V and J genes are TRBV10-1 and TRBJ2-7; TRBD2 agrees at 7 bases. Germline-derived CDR1 and CDR2 are WNHNN and SYGVQD (reference sequence). J gave up 7 bases and V 2 bases, and 5 bases lay outside the gene matches. The CDR3 spans 13 residues. CDR3 amino acids: CASSEITGGEQYF. The DNA of the CDR3 is TGCGCCAGCAGTGAGATCACCGGGGGGGAGCAGTACTTC.

The V and J genes are TRBV29-1 and TRBJ2-2; TRBD2 is a possible D gene (6 bases). CDR1 and CDR2 (germline): SQVTM, ANQGSEA. V lost 7 bases and J 1 base, leaving 13 bases between the germline ends. The CDR3 runs 14 residues. The CDR3 sequence: CSARLERNTGELFF. The CDR3 bases are TGCAGCGCTAGACTAGAACGGAACACCGGGGAGCTGTTTTTT.

By share of the sample, this clonotype is medium-sized (0.01 to 0.1%). The CDR3 region has the DNA TGTGCCAGCAGTTTTTTGGGCGGGAGGGCCGGGGATACGCAGTATTTT. Amino acid sequence: CASSFLGGRAGDTQYF. This sequence joins TRBV27 and TRBJ2-3, with TRBD2 matching over 9 bases. Germline loops: CDR1 MNHEY, CDR2 SMNVEV (reference sequence). The CDR3 spans 16 residues. Trimming took 3 bases from V and 6 from J; bases not matched to a gene: 10.

This clonotype was found a few times. The chain carries TRBV11-3 and TRBJ1-2; D gene uncertain. The V gene lost 4 bases and the J gene lost 6 bases, with 15 bases spanning the gap. The CDR3 covers 14 residues. The germline V gene encodes CDR1 SGHNT and CDR2 YENEEA. CDR3 amino acids: CASSSLGGEDGYTF. The CDR3 DNA reads as TGTGCCAGCAGCTCCCTTGGCGGGGAGGATGGCTACACCTTC.

There are many counts of this clonotype. CDR3 coding DNA: TGTGCCAGCAGCTTAGAGGCTAGCGGTACTTGGTTCTTC. Protein: CASSLEASGTWFF. The chain employs TRBV7-2 and TRBJ2-1, with TRBD2 matching over 7 bases. The V gene's germline CDR1 is SGHTA and CDR2 FQGNSA. The CDR3 sequence is 13 residues long. Trimming took 1 base from V and 15 from J; bases not matched to a gene: 9.

This clonotype was observed a handful of times. J is TRBJ1-1 and V is TRBV7-8, with D maybe TRBD1 (6 bases). The CDR3 has 14 residues. CDR1 is SGHVS, CDR2 FQNEAQ, per germline. V was cut by 4 bases and J by 1 base, with 10 bases left in between. CDR3 DNA: TGTGCCAGCAGCTCCCGGACAGAGAACACTGAAGCTTTCTTT. Protein product: CASSSRTENTEAFF.

This chain joins TRBV10-2 and TRBJ2-4; maybe TRBD2 (6 bases). This CDR3 is 14 amino acids long. CDR1 is WSHSY, CDR2 SAAADI, per germline. Deletions cut 8 bases from V and 13 bases from J, with 24 bases between. The CDR3 nucleotides read TGCGCCAGCTCGGGGGTGGCAGGCACAAACACGCAGTACTTC. Amino acids: CASSGVAGTNTQYF.

This clonotype was counted ten times or more. V gene TRBV20-1 combines with J gene TRBJ2-1, with D possibly being TRBD2 (5 bases). CDR3 length: 12 amino acids. V was trimmed by 7 bases and J by 4 bases, leaving 11 bases between them. The germline V gene encodes CDR1 DFQATT and CDR2 SNEGSKA (reference sequence). The CDR3 region has the DNA TGCAGTGTAATGCGGACTTACAATGAGCAGTTCTTC. Translation gives CSVMRTYNEQFF.

The chain employs TRBV6-5 and TRBJ2-7, with 10 bases identical to TRBD1. This CDR3 has 15 amino acids. CDR1 and CDR2 (germline): MNHEY, SVGAGI. The V and J ends lost 4 bases and 2 bases, in that order; junction bases with no gene match: 5. DNA of the CDR3: TGTGCCAGCAGTTCGCACGGGACAGGGGCCTACGAGCAGTACTTC. Translation: CASSSHGTGAYEQYF.

This clonotype was detected many times. This may be a read error: a much more frequent sequence differs by one nucleotide. The chain joins TRBV6-5 to TRBJ2-5; D possibly corresponds to TRBD2 (5 bases). The CDR3 contains 12 residues. CDR1 is MNHEY, CDR2 SVGAGI, per germline. V lost 2 bases, J lost 11 bases, and 12 bases lay in between. The DNA for the CDR3 is TGTGCCAGCAGTTACCCTGCGGGTGAGCAGTACTTC. Its translation is CASSYPAGEQYF.

This clonotype was seen repeatedly, ten times or more. CDR3 sequence reads: CASSQDSASGAETQYF. The DNA of the CDR3 is TGTGCCAGCAGCCAAGACTCGGCTAGCGGTGCGGAGACCCAGTACTTC. This chain links TRBV4-2 with TRBJ2-5; 7 bases are a match to TRBD2. The CDR3 contains 16 residues. Trimming at V came to 0 bases and at J to 5 bases, leaving 9 bases not matched to a gene. CDR1 and CDR2 from the germline V gene are LGHNA and YNFKEQ.

V is TRBV28 and J is TRBJ2-3; 12 bases are a match to TRBD2. Trimming removed 5 bases from V and 2 bases from J; junction bases left unmatched: 2. The germline CDR1 and CDR2 sequences are MDHEN and SYDVKM. This CDR3 is built from 15 residues. DNA for the CDR3: TGTGCCAGCAGTAGACTAGCGGGAGTCACAGATACGCAGTATTTT. It specifies CASSRLAGVTDTQYF.

This chain links TRBV20-1 with TRBJ2-2; 8 nucleotides line up with TRBD2. This CDR3 has 14 residues. Germline lookup yields CDR1 DFQATT and CDR2 SNEGSKA (reference sequence). Trimming took 0 bases from V and 6 from J; bases not matched to a gene: 3. In DNA, the CDR3 is TGCAGTGCTAGAGAGGAGCGGGAGTCCGGGGAGCTGTTTTTT. Amino acids: CSAREERESGELFF.

This chain connects TRBV10-1 to TRBJ2-5; weak D call: TRBD2 (6 bases). The CDR3 spans 17 residues. CDR1 is WNHNN, CDR2 SYGVQD, per germline (reference sequence). Between the trimmed V and J ends, which lost 4 bases and 11 bases, there was a span of 29 bases. CDR3 sequence: CASSGGGGGRYQDTQYF. CDR3 nucleotides: TGCGCCAGCAGTGGGGGTGGAGGAGGGCGTTACCAAGATACGCAGTACTTC.

As for this clonotype: One junction end disagrees with the germline gene, perhaps due to a read error. The genes are TRBV6-1 and TRBJ2-3; D is perhaps TRBD1 or TRBD2 (5 bases each). Germline V gene data show CDR1 as MNHNS and CDR2 as SASEGT. CDR3 length: 15 amino acids. The CDR3 bases are TGTGCCAGCGGCCTCCAGGCTGGGATCACCGGGACGCAGTTTTTT. This sequence encodes CASGLQAGITGTQFF.

On this clonotype: A read error may account for a junction end that differs from germline. The chain carries TRBV6-1 and TRBJ2-4; D unclear. The CDR3 has 15 residues. Germline CDR1 reads MNHNS; CDR2 reads SASEGT. This CDR3 reads CGSSSSQAATDIQYF. The CDR3 DNA reads TGTGGCAGCAGCTCGTCGCAGGCAGCCACAGACATTCAGTACTTC.